The subject of this entry is one T cell receptor (beta chain). The record originates from a study of blood T cell repertoires in COVID-19. Repertoires were generated with immunoSEQ multiplex PCR, while TCRdb's copy carries only in-frame clones and drops some. The data contain roughly 150,000 clones, about 83% of them singletons. The CDR3 contains 15 residues. V lost 2 bases, J lost 5 bases, and 5 bases stayed unmatched. Germline V gives CDR1 MNHEY, CDR2 SVGEGT. This TCR came from a human donor in a cohort sampled during active COVID-19. The rearrangement joins TRBV6-2 or TRBV6-3 to TRBJ2-7; 11 nucleotides align to TRBD1. Sequences were obtained from peripheral blood. CDR3: CASSYRDRGANEQYF. For the CDR3, the DNA is TGTGCCAGCAGTTACCGGGACAGGGGGGCTAACGAGCAGTACTTC.